This T cell receptor (beta chain) was captured by sequencing in a study of T cell changes during pregnancy in multiple sclerosis. This CDR3 has 14 amino acids. The ends were cut back, 0 bases at V and 7 bases at J, with 14 bases in the middle. The germline V gene encodes CDR1 SGHRS and CDR2 YFSETQ. Assay used: immunoSEQ multiplex PCR; TCRdb lists only in-frame clones, some missing. The sample yields tens of thousands of clones, under 95% seen once. The origin of this receptor is a female donor with multiple sclerosis, enrolled in a pregnancy study. This chain joins TRBV5-1 and TRBJ2-7; D may be TRBD2 (6 bases). Sequencing used CD4+ T cells from peripheral blood mononuclear cells, obtained after pregnancy. CDR3: CASSLGRVAGEQYF. CDR3 DNA sequence: TGCGCCAGCAGCTTGGGCCGCGTTGCGGGAGAGCAGTACTTC.